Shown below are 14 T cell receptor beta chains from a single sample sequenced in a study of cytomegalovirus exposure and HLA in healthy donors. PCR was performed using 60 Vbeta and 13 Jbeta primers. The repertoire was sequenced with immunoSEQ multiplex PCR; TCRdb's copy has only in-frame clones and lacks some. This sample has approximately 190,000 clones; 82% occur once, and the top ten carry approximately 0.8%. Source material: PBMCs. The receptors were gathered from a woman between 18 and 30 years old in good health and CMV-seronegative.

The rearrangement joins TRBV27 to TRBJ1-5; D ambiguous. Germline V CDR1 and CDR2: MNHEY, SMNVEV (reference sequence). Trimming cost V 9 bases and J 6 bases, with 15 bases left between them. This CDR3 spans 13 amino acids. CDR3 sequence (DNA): TGTGCCAGTGGTAGAGGGTTCGGTCAGCCCCAGCATTTT. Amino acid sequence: CASGRGFGQPQHF.

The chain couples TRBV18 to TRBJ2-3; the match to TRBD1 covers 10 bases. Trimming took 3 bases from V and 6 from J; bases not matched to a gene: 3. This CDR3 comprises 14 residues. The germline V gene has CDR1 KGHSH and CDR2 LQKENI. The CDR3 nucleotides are TGTGCCAGCTCACCGACAGGGGGCATGGATACGCAGTATTTT. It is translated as CASSPTGGMDTQYF.

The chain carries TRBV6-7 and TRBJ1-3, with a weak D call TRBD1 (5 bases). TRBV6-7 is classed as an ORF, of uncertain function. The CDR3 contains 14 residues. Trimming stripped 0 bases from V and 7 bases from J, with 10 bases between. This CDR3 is CASSYSGLRNTIYF. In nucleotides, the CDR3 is TGTGCCAGCAGTTACTCGGGACTCAGGAACACCATATATTTT.

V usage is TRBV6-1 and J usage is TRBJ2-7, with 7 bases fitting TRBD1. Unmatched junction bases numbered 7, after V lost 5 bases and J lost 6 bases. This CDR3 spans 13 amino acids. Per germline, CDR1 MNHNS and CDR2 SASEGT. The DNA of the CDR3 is TGTGCCAGCAGTACCTATACAGGGGTCGAGCAGTACTTC. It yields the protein CASSTYTGVEQYF.

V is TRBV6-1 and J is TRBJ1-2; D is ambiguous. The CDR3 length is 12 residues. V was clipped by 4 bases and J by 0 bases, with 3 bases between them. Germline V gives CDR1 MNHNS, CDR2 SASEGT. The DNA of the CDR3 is TGTGCCAGCAGTGCAACTAACTATGGCTACACCTTC. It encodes CASSATNYGYTF.

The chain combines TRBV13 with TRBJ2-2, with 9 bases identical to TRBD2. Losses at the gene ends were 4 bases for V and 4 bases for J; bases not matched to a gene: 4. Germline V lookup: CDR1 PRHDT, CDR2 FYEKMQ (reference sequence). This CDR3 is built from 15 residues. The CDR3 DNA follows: TGTGCCAGCAGCTCGGGACTAGCAACCACCGGGGAGCTGTTTTTT. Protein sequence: CASSSGLATTGELFF.

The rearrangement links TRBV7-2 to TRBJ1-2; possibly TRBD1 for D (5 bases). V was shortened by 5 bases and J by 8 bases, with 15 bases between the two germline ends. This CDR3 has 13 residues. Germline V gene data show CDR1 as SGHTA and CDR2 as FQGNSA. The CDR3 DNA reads TGTGCCAGCAGCCCCGGACACCGCCGAGGCTACACCTTC. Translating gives CASSPGHRRGYTF.

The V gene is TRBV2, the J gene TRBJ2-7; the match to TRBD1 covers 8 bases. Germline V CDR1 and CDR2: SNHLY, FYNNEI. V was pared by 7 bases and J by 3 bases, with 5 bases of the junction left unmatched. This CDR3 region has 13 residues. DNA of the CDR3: TGTGCCAGCACACGGGACAGGAACTACGAGCAGTACTTC. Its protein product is CASTRDRNYEQYF. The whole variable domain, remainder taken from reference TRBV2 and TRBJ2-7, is EPEVTQTPSHQVTQMGQEVILRCVPISNHLYFYWYRQILGQKVEFLVSFYNNEISEKSEIFDDQFSVERPDGSNFTLKIRSTKLEDSAMYFCASTRDRNYEQYFGPGTRLTVT.

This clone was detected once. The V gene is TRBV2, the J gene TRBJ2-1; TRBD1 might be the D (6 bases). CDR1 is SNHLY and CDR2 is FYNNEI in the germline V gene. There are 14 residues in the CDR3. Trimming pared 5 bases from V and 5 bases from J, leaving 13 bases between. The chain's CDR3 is CASSPGHENNEQFF. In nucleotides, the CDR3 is TGTGCCAGCAGTCCGGGACACGAAAACAATGAGCAGTTCTTC. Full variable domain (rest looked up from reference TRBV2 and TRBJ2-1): EPEVTQTPSHQVTQMGQEVILRCVPISNHLYFYWYRQILGQKVEFLVSFYNNEISEKSEIFDDQFSVERPDGSNFTLKIRSTKLEDSAMYFCASSPGHENNEQFFGPGTRLTVL.

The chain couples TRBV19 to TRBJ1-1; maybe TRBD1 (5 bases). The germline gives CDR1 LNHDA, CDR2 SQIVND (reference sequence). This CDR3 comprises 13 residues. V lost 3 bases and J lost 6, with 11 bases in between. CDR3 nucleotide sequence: TGTGCCAGTAGTATTCCGGGGGGGGCTGAAGCTTTCTTT. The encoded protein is CASSIPGGAEAFF. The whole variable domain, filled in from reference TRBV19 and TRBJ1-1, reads DGGITQSPKYLFRKEGQNVTLSCEQNLNHDAMYWYRQDPGQGLRLIYYSQIVNDFQKGDIAEGYSVSREKKESFPLTVTSAQKNPTAFYLCASSIPGGAEAFFGQGTRLTVV.

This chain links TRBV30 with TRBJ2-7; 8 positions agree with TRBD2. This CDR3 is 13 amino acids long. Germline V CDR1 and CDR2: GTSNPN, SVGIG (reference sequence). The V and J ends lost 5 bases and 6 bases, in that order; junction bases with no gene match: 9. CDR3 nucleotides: TGTGCCTGGGCCCCCGGGAGGGCCTCCGAGCAGTACTTC. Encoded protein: CAWAPGRASEQYF.

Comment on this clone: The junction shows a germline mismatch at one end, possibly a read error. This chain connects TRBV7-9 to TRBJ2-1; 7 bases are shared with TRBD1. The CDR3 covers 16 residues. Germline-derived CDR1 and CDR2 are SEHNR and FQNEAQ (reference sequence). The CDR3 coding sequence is TGTTCCAGCAGCTCTCCGGGACAGAGCTCCTACAATGAGCAGTTCTTC. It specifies CSSSSPGQSSYNEQFF.

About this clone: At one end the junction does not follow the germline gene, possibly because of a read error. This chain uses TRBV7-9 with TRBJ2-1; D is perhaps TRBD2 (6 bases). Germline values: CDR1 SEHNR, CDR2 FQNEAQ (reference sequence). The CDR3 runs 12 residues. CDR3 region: CSSGGGNNEQFF. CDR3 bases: TGTTCCAGCGGTGGCGGGAACAATGAGCAGTTCTTC.

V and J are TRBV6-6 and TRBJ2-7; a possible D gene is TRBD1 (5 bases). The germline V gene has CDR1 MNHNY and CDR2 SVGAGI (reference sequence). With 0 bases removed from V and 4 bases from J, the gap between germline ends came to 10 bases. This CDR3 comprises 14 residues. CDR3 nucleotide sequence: TGTGCCAGCAGTTACTCTCCAGGGAAATACGAGCAGTACTTC. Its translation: CASSYSPGKYEQYF.